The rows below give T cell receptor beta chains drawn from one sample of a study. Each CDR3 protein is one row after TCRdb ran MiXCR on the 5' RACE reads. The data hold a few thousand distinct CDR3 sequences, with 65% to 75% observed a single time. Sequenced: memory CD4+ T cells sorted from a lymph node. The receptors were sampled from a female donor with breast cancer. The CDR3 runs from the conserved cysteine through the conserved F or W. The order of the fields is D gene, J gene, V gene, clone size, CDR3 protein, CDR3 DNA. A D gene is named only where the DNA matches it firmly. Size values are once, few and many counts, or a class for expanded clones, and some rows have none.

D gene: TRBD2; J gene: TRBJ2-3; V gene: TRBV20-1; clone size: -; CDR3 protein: CSARDPSGRGDTQYF; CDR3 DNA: TGCAGTGCTAGAGATCCTAGCGGGAGGGGAGATACGCAGTATTTT
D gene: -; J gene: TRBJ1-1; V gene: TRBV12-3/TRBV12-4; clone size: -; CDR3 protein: CASTLARGGTEAFF; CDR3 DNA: TGTGCCAGCACCCTGGCTCGGGGTGGCACTGAAGCTTTCTTT
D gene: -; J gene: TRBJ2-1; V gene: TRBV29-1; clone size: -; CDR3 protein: CSAGLGDEQFF; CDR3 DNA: TGCAGCGCCGGGTTGGGGGATGAGCAGTTCTTC
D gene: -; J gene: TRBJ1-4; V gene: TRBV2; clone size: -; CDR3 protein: CASSESTGSPYHSNEKLFF; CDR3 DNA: TGTGCCAGCAGTGAATCAACAGGGTCACCCTACCACAGTAATGAAAAACTGTTTTTT
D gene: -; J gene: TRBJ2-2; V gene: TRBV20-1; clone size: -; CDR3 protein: CSVKRQETGELFF; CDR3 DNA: TGCAGTGTTAAGCGGCAGGAGACCGGGGAGCTGTTTTTT
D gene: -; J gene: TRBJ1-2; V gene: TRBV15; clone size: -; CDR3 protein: CATSREGGGNYGHTF; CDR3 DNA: TGTGCCACCAGCAGAGAGGGTGGGGGGAATTATGGCCACACCTTC
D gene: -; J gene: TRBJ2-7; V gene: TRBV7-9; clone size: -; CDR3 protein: CASSLSQGTYEQYF; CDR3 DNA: TGTGCCAGCAGCTTATCCCAGGGTACCTACGAGCAGTACTTC
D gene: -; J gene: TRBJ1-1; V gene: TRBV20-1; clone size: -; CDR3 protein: CSASGLWKLNTEAFF; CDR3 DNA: TGCAGTGCTAGTGGGCTTTGGAAGCTGAACACTGAAGCTTTCTTT
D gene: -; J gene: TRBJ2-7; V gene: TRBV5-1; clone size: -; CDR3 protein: CASSSSAGSYEQYF; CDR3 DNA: TGCGCCAGCAGCTCATCGGCAGGGTCCTACGAGCAGTACTTC
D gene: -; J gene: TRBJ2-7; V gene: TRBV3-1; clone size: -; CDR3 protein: CASSQEASAEQYF; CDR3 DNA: TGTGCCAGCAGCCAAGAGGCTAGCGCCGAGCAGTACTTC
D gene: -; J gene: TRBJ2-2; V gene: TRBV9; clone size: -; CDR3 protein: CASSVDGGSTGELFF; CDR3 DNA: TGTGCCAGCAGCGTAGATGGGGGGAGCACCGGGGAGCTGTTTTTT
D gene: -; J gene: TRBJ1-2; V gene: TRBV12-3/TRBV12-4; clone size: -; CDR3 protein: CASSFGRERGYTF; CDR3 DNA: TGTGCCAGCAGTTTTGGCAGGGAGAGAGGCTACACCTTC
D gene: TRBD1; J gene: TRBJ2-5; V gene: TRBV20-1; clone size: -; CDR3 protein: CSARTGTGGETQYF; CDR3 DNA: TGCAGTGCCAGGACCGGGACAGGGGGAGAGACCCAGTACTTC
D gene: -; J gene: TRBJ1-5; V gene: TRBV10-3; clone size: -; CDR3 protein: CAISDNNQPQHF; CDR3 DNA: TGTGCCATCAGTGATAACAATCAGCCCCAGCATTTT
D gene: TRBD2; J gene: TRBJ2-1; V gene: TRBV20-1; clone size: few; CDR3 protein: CSGTSGGAQSYNEQFF; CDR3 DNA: TGCAGTGGGACTAGCGGGGGGGCCCAGTCCTACAATGAGCAGTTCTTC
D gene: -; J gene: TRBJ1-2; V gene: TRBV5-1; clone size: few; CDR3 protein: CASSLEPGADYGYTF; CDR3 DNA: TGCGCCAGCAGCTTGGAGCCGGGGGCGGACTATGGCTACACCTTC
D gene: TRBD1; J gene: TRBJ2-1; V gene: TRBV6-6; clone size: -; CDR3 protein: CAISGTGDNEQFF; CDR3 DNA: TGTGCCATCAGTGGGACAGGGGACAATGAGCAGTTCTTC
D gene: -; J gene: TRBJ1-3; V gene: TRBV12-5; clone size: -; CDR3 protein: CASGTVSGNTIYF; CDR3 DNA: TGTGCTAGTGGCACAGTCTCGGGGAACACCATATATTTT
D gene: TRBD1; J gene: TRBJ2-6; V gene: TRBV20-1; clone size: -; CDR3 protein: CGAKTGGFGANVLTF; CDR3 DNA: TGCGGTGCTAAGACAGGGGGCTTTGGGGCCAACGTCCTGACTTTC
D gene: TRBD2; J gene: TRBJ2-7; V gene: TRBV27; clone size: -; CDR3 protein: CASSSPGLGYEQYF; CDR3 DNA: TGTGCCAGCAGTTCGCCGGGACTAGGCTACGAGCAGTACTTC
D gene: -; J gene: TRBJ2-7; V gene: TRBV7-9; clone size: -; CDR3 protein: CASSRMVYEQYF; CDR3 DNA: TGTGCCAGCAGCCGCATGGTATACGAGCAGTACTTC
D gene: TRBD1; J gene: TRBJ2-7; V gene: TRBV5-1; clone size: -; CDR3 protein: CASSSGTGGPYEQYF; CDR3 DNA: TGCGCCAGCAGCTCGGGGACAGGGGGTCCCTACGAGCAGTACTTC
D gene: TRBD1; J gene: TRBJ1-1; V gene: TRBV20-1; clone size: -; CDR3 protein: CSARQAGTGANTEAFF; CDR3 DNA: TGCAGTGCTAGACAGGCCGGGACAGGGGCGAACACTGAAGCTTTCTTT
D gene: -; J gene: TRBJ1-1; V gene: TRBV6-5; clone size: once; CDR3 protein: CASSTKTEAFF; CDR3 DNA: TGTGCCAGCAGCACCAAGACTGAAGCTTTCTTT
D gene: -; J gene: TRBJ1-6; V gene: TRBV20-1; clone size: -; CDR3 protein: CSAEGPPDSPLHF; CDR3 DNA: TGCAGTGCTGAGGGACCTCCGGATTCACCCCTCCACTTT
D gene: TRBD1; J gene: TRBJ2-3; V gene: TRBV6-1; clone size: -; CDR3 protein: CASTGQGLNTQYF; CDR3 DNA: TGTGCCAGCACCGGACAGGGGCTCAATACGCAGTATTTT
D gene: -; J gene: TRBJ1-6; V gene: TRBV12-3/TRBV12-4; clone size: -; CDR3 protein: CASSPRDRRALHF; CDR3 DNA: TGTGCCAGCAGTCCCCGGGACCGCAGGGCCCTCCACTTT
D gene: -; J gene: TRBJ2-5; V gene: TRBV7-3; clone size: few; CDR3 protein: CASSLGGASQETQYF; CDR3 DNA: TGTGCCAGCAGCTTGGGGGGGGCGTCGCAGGAGACCCAGTACTTC
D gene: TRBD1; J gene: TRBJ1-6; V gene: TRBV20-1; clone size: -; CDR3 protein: CSATGTGGFKVDSHLHF; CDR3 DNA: TGCAGTGCTACCGGGACAGGGGGCTTCAAGGTAGATTCACACCTCCACTTT
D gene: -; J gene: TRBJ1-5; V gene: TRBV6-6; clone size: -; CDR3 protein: CASSYYPTGSNQPQHF; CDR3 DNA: TGTGCCAGCAGTTACTACCCAACTGGCAGCAATCAGCCCCAGCATTTT
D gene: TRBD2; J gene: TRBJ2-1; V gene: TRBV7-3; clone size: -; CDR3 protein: CASSETSGGYNEQFF; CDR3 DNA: TGTGCCAGCAGCGAGACTAGCGGGGGCTACAATGAGCAGTTCTTC
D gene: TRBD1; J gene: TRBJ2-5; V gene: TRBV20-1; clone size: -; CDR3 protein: CSARQGAETQYF; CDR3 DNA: TGCAGTGCTAGACAGGGGGCGGAGACCCAGTACTTC
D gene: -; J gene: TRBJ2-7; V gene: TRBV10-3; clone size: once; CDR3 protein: CAISKDGYEQYF; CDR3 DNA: TGTGCCATCAGTAAGGACGGTTACGAGCAGTACTTC
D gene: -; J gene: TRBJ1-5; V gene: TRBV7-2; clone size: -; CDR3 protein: CASSPLAGQPQHF; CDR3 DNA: TGTGCCAGCAGCCCCCTGGCCGGTCAGCCCCAGCATTTT
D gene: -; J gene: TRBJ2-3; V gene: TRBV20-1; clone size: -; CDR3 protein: CSADFRGDTQYF; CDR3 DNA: TGCAGTGCCGATTTCAGGGGAGATACGCAGTATTTT
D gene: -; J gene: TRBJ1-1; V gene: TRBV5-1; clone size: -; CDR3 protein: CASSVLQGNAEAFF; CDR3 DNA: TGCGCCAGCAGCGTGTTACAGGGAAACGCTGAAGCTTTCTTT
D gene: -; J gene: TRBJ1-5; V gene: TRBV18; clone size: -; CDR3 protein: CASSSRTNQPQHF; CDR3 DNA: TGTGCCAGCTCATCCAGGACAAATCAGCCCCAGCATTTT
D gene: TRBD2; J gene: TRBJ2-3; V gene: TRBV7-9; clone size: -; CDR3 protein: CASSVGTSGSADTQYF; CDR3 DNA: TGTGCCAGCAGCGTTGGAACTAGCGGGTCCGCAGATACGCAGTATTTT
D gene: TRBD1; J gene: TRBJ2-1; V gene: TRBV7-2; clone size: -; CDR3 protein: CASSDIRDRGFNEQFF; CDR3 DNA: TGTGCCAGCAGCGACATCCGGGACAGGGGGTTTAATGAGCAGTTCTTC
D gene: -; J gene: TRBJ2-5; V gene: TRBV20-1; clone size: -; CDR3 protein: CSASGFETQYF; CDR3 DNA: TGCAGTGCTAGCGGATTCGAGACCCAGTACTTC
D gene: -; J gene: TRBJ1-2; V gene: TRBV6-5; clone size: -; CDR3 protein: CASSYGGGGYGYTF; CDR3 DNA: TGTGCCAGCAGTTATGGTGGAGGGGGCTATGGCTACACCTTC
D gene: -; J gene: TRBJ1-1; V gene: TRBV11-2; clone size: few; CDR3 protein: CASSPTGHLNTEAFF; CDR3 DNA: TGTGCCAGCAGCCCAACTGGACATTTGAACACTGAAGCTTTCTTT
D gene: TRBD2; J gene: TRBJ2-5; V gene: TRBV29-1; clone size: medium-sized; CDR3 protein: CSVVLGVGGETQYF; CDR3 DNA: TGCAGCGTTGTTTTGGGCGTGGGAGGGGAGACCCAGTACTTC
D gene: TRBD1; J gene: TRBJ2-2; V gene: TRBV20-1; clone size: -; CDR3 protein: CSASRTGGAAGELFF; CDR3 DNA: TGCAGTGCTAGCCGGACAGGGGGCGCGGCCGGGGAGCTGTTTTTT
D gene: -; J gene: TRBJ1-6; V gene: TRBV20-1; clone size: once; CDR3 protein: CSARGGVSPLHF; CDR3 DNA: TGCAGTGCTAGAGGGGGCGTTTCACCCCTCCACTTT
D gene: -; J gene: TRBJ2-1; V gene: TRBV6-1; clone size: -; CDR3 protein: CASRRNEQFF; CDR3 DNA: TGTGCCAGCAGACGGAATGAGCAGTTCTTC
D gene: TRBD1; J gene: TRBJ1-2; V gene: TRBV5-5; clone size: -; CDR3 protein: CASSFNTGQGIYGYTF; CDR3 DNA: TGTGCCAGCAGCTTCAATACGGGACAGGGAATATATGGCTACACCTTC
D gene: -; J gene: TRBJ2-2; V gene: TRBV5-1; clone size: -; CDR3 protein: CASSLGRGGELFF; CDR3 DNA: TGCGCCAGCAGCCTGGGGCGGGGCGGGGAGCTGTTTTTT
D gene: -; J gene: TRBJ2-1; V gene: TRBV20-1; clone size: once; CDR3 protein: CSAKPSPSSYNEQFF; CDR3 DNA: TGCAGTGCTAAACCTAGCCCTAGCTCCTACAATGAGCAGTTCTTC
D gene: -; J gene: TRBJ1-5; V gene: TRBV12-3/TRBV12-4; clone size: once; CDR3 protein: CASSQGQPQHF; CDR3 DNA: TGTGCCAGCAGTCAGGGTCAGCCCCAGCATTTT
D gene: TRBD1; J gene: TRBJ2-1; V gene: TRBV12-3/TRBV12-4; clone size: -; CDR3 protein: CASRPGTVYSEQFF; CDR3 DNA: TGTGCCAGCAGGCCCGGGACAGTTTACAGTGAGCAGTTCTTC
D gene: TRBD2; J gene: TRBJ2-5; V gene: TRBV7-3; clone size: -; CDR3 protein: CASSQRLAGGMYQETQYF; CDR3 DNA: TGTGCCAGCAGCCAACGACTAGCGGGGGGCATGTACCAAGAGACCCAGTACTTC
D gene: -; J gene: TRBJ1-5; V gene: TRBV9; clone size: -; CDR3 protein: CASSPTGFPNQPQHF; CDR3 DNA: TGTGCCAGCAGCCCAACAGGGTTCCCCAATCAGCCCCAGCATTTT
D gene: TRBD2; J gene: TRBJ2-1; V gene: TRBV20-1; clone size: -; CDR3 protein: CSAPGLAGLNEQFF; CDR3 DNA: TGCAGTGCTCCTGGACTAGCGGGGCTTAATGAGCAGTTCTTC
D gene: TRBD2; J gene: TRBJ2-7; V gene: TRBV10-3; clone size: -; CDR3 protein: CAISASGSAEQYF; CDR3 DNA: TGTGCCATCAGCGCAAGCGGGAGTGCCGAGCAGTACTTC